One sample yielded the 18 T cell receptor beta chains listed below, sequenced in a study of cytomegalovirus exposure and HLA in healthy donors. PCR employed 60 Vbeta and 13 Jbeta primers. The method was immunoSEQ multiplex PCR; TCRdb's version includes in-frame clones alone and lacks a portion of them. This sample's table has around 34,000 clones. Input material: PBMCs. The source is a woman aged 40 to 50 in good health and CMV-seropositive.

The chain carries TRBV9 and TRBJ2-7; D remains unclear. CDR3 length equals 14 residues. V was shortened by 2 bases and J by 1 base, with 10 bases between the two germline ends. The germline V gene has CDR1 SGDLS and CDR2 YYNGEE. The CDR3 here is CASSVGEASYEQYF. The DNA of the CDR3 is TGTGCCAGCAGCGTCGGTGAGGCGTCCTACGAGCAGTACTTC.

The V and J genes are TRBV14 and TRBJ1-1; no reliable D call. Germline loops: CDR1 SGHDN, CDR2 FVKESK. The V and J ends lost 3 bases and 10 bases respectively, with 9 bases between them. This CDR3 comprises 11 residues. The CDR3 spells CASSHRSRAFF. The CDR3 bases are TGTGCCAGCAGCCATCGGTCGCGAGCTTTCTTT.

The rearrangement links TRBV2 to TRBJ1-3; D might be TRBD1 (6 bases). The CDR3 runs 15 residues. Germline V gene data show CDR1 as SNHLY and CDR2 as FYNNEI. The V end lost 6 bases, the J end lost 2 bases, and 14 bases lay between the germline ends. This chain's CDR3 is CASSVVGAAGNTIYF. The CDR3 coding sequence is TGTGCCAGCAGCGTAGTGGGGGCTGCTGGAAACACCATATATTTT. The full variable domain, completed using reference TRBV2 and TRBJ1-3, is EPEVTQTPSHQVTQMGQEVILRCVPISNHLYFYWYRQILGQKVEFLVSFYNNEISEKSEIFDDQFSVERPDGSNFTLKIRSTKLEDSAMYFCASSVVGAAGNTIYFGEGSWLTVV.

The rearrangement uses TRBV9 and TRBJ2-1, with 8 bases aligning to TRBD2. Per germline, CDR1 SGDLS and CDR2 YYNGEE. The CDR3 is 15 amino acids. After removal of 4 bases from V and 3 bases from J, the junction contained 6 bases not matched to a gene. This chain's CDR3 is CASSPGGVFYNEQFF. The CDR3 nucleotides read TGTGCCAGCAGCCCGGGAGGGGTATTCTACAATGAGCAGTTCTTC.

This chain links TRBV27 with TRBJ2-1; 9 bases fit TRBD1. Germline V gives CDR1 MNHEY, CDR2 SMNVEV (reference sequence). The V and J ends lost 6 bases and 5 bases, in that order; junction bases with no gene match: 11. CDR3 length: 16 residues. The CDR3 nucleotides are TGTGCCAGCAGCCGACCCGGGACAGGGTTCGACAATGAGCAGTTCTTC. Amino acid sequence: CASSRPGTGFDNEQFF.

The chain carries TRBV10-1 and TRBJ2-3, with 9 bases fitting TRBD1. The CDR3 covers 14 residues. The V gene's germline CDR1 is WNHNN and CDR2 SYGVQD (reference sequence). J lost 1 base, V lost 5 bases, and 1 base had no gene match. The CDR3 DNA reads TGCGCCAGCAGTTGGGACAGGGGCACAGATACGCAGTATTTT. Its translation is CASSWDRGTDTQYF.

The chain recombines TRBV15 with TRBJ1-1, with D possibly matching TRBD1 (6 bases). Trimming removed 0 bases at V and 2 bases at J, with 10 bases between. This CDR3 comprises 15 residues. Germline lookup yields CDR1 LNHNV and CDR2 YYDKDF (reference sequence). CDR3 nucleotide sequence: TGTGCCACCAGCAGAGAATCGGGGGGCAACACTGAAGCTTTCTTT. Its translation: CATSRESGGNTEAFF.

The chain joins TRBV25-1 to TRBJ1-4; a weak D match, TRBD1 (5 bases). The CDR3 has 15 residues. Trimming shortened V by 2 bases and J by 8 bases, and 15 bases separated the two germline ends. Germline-derived CDR1 and CDR2 are MGHDK and SYGVNS. The CDR3 DNA is TGTGCCAGCAGTGAAGGGCTCAGGGCTGGAGAAAAACTGTTTTTT. It translates to CASSEGLRAGEKLFF.

The chain recombines TRBV30 with TRBJ2-7, with D perhaps TRBD1 (6 bases). The V gene's germline CDR1 is GTSNPN and CDR2 SVGIG (reference sequence). The CDR3 extends over 13 amino acids. V lost 5 bases to trimming and J lost 7 bases, with 18 bases between them. Written as DNA, the CDR3 is TGTGCCTGGGCCGGACAGCCCCTGAAGGAGCAGTACTTC. Translated, it gives CAWAGQPLKEQYF.

This chain joins TRBV19 and TRBJ2-7, with 8 nucleotides matching TRBD1. CDR3 length: 12 residues. The germline CDR1 and CDR2 sequences are LNHDA and SQIVND (reference sequence). The J segment lost 6 bases and the V segment lost 3 bases, leaving 1 base of the junction unmatched. CDR3 region: CASSMTGVEQYF. The CDR3 nucleotides are TGTGCCAGTAGTATGACAGGGGTCGAGCAGTACTTC. Variable domain in full (rest from reference TRBV19 and TRBJ2-7): DGGITQSPKYLFRKEGQNVTLSCEQNLNHDAMYWYRQDPGQGLRLIYYSQIVNDFQKGDIAEGYSVSREKKESFPLTVTSAQKNPTAFYLCASSMTGVEQYFGPGTRLTVT.

V gene TRBV6-1 combines with J gene TRBJ2-5, with TRBD1 identical over 11 bases. The CDR3 contains 14 residues. Germline values: CDR1 MNHNS, CDR2 SASEGT. J lost 4 bases, V lost 8 bases, and 6 bases had no gene match. CDR3 protein: CASGDRGNRETQYF. In DNA form, the CDR3 reads TGTGCCAGCGGGGACAGGGGGAATCGAGAGACCCAGTACTTC.

This rearrangement joins TRBV4-2 to TRBJ2-1, with TRBD1 as a possible D gene (5 bases). V was cut by 0 bases and J by 4 bases, with 10 bases left in between. The CDR3 consists of 15 residues. The germline CDR1 and CDR2 sequences are LGHNA and YNFKEQ. CDR3 bases: TGTGCCAGCAGCCAAGATAATGGGGCTTACAATGAGCAGTTCTTC. It specifies CASSQDNGAYNEQFF.

The V and J genes are TRBV7-6 and TRBJ2-2; TRBD2 aligns across 8 bases. Trimming removed 0 bases from V and 3 bases from J; junction bases left unmatched: 12. The CDR3 is 19 residues long. Per germline, CDR1 SGHVS and CDR2 FNYEAQ. The CDR3 reads CASSLATSGSWRDTGELFF. In DNA form, the CDR3 reads TGTGCCAGCAGCTTAGCAACTAGCGGAAGTTGGCGAGACACCGGGGAGCTGTTTTTT.

The chain is built from TRBV30 and TRBJ2-7; D not certain. Trimming left V 0 bases short and J 3 bases short, with 6 bases between. The germline V gene has CDR1 GTSNPN and CDR2 SVGIG (reference sequence). The CDR3 is 12 amino acids. DNA of the CDR3: TGTGCCTGGAGTGTACGAGTCTACGAGCAGTACTTC. Amino acids: CAWSVRVYEQYF.

The chain links TRBV29-1 to TRBJ2-5, with 8 bases lining up with TRBD1. Germline V gene data show CDR1 as SQVTM and CDR2 as ANQGSEA. The CDR3 covers 13 residues. J lost 2 bases, V lost 4 bases, and 3 bases had no gene match. The CDR3 loop is CSVGGQGQETQYF. For the CDR3, the DNA is TGCAGCGTTGGCGGACAGGGACAAGAGACCCAGTACTTC.

The CDR3 region has the DNA TGTGCCAGCAGCCCCCGGGCTAGCGGGAGGGCCCGAACCGGGGAGCTGTTTTTT. It specifies CASSPRASGRARTGELFF. The rearrangement uses TRBV9 and TRBJ2-2; 12 nucleotides line up with TRBD2. V gave up 4 bases and J gave up 5 bases; unmatched junction bases: 12. CDR3 length: 18 residues. CDR1 is SGDLS and CDR2 is YYNGEE in the germline V gene. Based on the CDR3 plus reference TRBV9 and TRBJ2-2, the full variable domain is DSGVTQTPKHLITATGQRVTLRCSPRSGDLSVYWYQQSLDQGLQFLIQYYNGEERAKGNILERFSAQQFPDLHSELNLSSLELGDSALYFCASSPRASGRARTGELFFGEGSRLTVL.

V and J are TRBV19 and TRBJ1-6, with 11 bases matching TRBD1. CDR3 length: 16 amino acids. Germline CDR1 is LNHDA and CDR2 is SQIVND (reference sequence). Losses at the gene ends were 7 bases for V and 4 bases for J; bases not matched to a gene: 6. The CDR3 loop reads CASTQRDRGYNSPLHF. As DNA, the CDR3 is TGTGCCAGTACCCAGAGGGACAGGGGGTATAATTCACCCCTCCACTTT.

This chain connects TRBV28 to TRBJ2-3; tentative D call: TRBD1 (6 bases). Germline assignment: CDR1 MDHEN and CDR2 SYDVKM. Trimming took off 2 bases at V and 10 bases at J, with 16 bases between the two ends. The CDR3 is 14 residues long. The CDR3 here is CASSLGSGQNPQYF. DNA for the CDR3: TGTGCCAGCAGTTTAGGTTCGGGACAAAATCCGCAGTATTTT.